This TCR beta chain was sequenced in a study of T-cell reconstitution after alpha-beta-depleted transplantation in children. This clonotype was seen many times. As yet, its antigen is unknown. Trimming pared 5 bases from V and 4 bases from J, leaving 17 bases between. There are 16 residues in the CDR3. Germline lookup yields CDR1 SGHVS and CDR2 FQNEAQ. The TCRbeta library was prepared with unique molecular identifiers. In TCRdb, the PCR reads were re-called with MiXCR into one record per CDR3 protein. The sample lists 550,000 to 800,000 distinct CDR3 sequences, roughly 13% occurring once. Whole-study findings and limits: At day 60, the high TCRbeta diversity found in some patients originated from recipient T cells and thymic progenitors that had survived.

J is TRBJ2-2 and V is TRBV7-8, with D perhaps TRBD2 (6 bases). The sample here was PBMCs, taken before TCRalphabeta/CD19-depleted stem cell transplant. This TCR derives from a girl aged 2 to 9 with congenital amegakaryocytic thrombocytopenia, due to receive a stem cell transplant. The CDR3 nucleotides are TGTGCCAGCAGCGCAACGGCTAGCGACGGCACCGGGGAGCTGTTTTTT. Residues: CASSATASDGTGELFF.